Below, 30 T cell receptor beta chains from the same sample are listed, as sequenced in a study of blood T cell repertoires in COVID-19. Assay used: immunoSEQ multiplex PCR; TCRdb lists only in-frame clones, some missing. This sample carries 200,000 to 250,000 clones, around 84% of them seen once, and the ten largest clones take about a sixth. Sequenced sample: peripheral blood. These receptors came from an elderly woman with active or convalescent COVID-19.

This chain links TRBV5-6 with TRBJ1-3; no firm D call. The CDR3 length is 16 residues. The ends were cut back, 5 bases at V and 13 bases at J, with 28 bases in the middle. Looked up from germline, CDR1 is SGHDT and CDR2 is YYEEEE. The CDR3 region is CASSSTEGIRKHHIYF. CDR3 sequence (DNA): TGTGCCAGCAGTTCGACCGAGGGCATCCGGAAACACCATATATATTTT.

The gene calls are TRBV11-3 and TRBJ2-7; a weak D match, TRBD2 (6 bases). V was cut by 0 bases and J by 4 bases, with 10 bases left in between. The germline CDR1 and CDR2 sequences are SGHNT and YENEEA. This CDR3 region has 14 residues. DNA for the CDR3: TGTGCCAGCAGCTTAGATCTGGCGGGGTACGAGCAGTACTTC. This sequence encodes CASSLDLAGYEQYF.

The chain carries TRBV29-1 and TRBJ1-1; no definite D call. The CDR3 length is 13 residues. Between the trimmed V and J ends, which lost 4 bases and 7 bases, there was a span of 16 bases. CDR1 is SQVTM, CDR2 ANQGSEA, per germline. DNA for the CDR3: TGCAGCGTTGTTAAAGCTGCGTTTAGTGAAGCTTTCTTT. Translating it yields CSVVKAAFSEAFF.

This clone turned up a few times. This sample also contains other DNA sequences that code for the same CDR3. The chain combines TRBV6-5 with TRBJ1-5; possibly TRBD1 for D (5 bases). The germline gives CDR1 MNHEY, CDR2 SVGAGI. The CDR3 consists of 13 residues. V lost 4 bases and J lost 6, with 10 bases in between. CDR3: CASSSGGGQPQHF. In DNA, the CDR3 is TGTGCCAGCAGTTCGGGGGGGGGTCAGCCCCAGCATTTT.

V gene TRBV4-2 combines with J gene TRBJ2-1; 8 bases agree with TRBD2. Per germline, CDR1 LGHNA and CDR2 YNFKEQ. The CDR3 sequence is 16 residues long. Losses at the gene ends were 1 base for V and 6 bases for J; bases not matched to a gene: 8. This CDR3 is CASSQAASGRGNEQFF. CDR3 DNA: TGTGCCAGCAGCCAAGCTGCCAGCGGGAGAGGCAATGAGCAGTTCTTC.

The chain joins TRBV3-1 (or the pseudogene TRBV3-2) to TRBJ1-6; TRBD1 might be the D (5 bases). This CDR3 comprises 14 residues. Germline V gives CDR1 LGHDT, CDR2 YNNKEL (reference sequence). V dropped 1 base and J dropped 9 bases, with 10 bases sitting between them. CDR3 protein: CASSQGRGGSPLHF. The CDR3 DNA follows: TGTGCCAGCAGCCAAGGCCGGGGGGGTTCACCCCTCCACTTT.

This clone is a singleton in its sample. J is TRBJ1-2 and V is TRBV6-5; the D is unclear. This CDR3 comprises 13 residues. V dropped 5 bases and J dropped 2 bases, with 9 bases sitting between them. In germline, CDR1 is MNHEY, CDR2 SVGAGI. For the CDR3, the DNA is TGTGCCAGCAGTCCGGGTTGGAACTATGGCTACACCTTC. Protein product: CASSPGWNYGYTF.

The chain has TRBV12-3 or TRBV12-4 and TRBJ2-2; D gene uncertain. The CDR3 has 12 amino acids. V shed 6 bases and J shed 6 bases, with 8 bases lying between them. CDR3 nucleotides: TGTGCCAGCAGGATTCTAGCCGGGGAGCTGTTTTTT. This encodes CASRILAGELFF.

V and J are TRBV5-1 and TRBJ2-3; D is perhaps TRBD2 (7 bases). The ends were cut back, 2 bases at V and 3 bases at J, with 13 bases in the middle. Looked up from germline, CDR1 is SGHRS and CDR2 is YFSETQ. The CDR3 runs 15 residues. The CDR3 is CASSFGGPGTDTQYF. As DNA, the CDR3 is TGCGCCAGCAGCTTCGGGGGGCCGGGTACAGATACGCAGTATTTT.

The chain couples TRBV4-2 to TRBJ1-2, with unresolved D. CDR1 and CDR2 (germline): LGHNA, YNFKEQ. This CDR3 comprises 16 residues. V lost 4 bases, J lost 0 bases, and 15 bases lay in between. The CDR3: CASSPQSGIPNYGYTF. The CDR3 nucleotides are TGTGCCAGCAGCCCCCAGTCCGGGATTCCTAACTATGGCTACACCTTC.

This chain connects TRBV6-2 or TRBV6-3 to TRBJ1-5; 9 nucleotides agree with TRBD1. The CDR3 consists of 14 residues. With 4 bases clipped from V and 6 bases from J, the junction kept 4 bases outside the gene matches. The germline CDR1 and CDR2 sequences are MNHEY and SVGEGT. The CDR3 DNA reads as TGTGCCAGCAGTTGGACAGGGGTTACTCAGCCCCAGCATTTT. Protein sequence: CASSWTGVTQPQHF.

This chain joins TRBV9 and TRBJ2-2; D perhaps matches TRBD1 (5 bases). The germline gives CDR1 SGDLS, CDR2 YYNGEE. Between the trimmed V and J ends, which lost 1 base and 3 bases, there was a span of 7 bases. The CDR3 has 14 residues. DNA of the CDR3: TGTGCCAGCAGCGTAAGGGGTGACACCGGGGAGCTGTTTTTT. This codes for CASSVRGDTGELFF.

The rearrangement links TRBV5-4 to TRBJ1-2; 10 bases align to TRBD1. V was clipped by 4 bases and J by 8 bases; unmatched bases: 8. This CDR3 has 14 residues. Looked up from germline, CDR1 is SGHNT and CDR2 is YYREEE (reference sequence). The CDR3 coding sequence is TGTGCCAGCAGCCCCGGGACAGGGGTTCAAGGCTACACCTTC. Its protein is CASSPGTGVQGYTF. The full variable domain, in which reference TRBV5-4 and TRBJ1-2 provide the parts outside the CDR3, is ETGVTQSPTHLIKTRGQQVTLRCSSQSGHNTVSWYQQALGQGPQFIFQYYREEENGRGNFPPRFSGLQFPNYSSELNVNALELDDSALYLCASSPGTGVQGYTFGSGTRLTVV.

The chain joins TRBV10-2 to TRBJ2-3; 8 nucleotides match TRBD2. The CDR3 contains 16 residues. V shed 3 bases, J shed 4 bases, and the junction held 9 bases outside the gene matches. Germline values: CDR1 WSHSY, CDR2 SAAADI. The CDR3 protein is CASSDSSGRVADTQYF. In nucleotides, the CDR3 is TGCGCCAGCAGTGATTCCAGCGGGAGAGTGGCAGATACGCAGTATTTT.

CDR3 residues: CASSRTGTNYGYTF. The CDR3 DNA reads as TGCGCCAGCAGTCGGACAGGGACGAACTATGGCTACACCTTC. The V gene is TRBV10-1, the J gene TRBJ1-2; TRBD1 matches 8 bases. With V trimmed by 5 bases and J by 2 bases, 4 bases remained unmatched. The CDR3 covers 14 residues. CDR1 and CDR2 from the germline V gene are WNHNN and SYGVQD (reference sequence).

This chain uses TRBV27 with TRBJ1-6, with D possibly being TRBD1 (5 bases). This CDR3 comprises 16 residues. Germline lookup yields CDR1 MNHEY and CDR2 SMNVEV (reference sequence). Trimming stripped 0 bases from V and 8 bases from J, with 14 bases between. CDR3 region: CASSLSIGGGHSPLHF. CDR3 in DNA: TGTGCCAGCAGTTTATCAATTGGGGGAGGACATTCACCCCTCCACTTT.

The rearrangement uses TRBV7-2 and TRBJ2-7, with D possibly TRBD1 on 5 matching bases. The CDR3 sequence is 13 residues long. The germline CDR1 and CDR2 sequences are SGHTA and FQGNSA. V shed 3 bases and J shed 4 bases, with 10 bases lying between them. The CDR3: CASSFDSVYEQYF. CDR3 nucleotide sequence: TGTGCCAGCAGCTTTGACAGTGTTTACGAGCAGTACTTC.

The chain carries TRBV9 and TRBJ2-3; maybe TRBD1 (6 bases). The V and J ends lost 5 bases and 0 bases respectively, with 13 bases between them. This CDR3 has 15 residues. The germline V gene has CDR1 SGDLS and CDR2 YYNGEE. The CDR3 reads CASSNRATSTDTQYF. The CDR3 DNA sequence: TGTGCCAGCAGTAACAGGGCAACTAGCACAGATACGCAGTATTTT.

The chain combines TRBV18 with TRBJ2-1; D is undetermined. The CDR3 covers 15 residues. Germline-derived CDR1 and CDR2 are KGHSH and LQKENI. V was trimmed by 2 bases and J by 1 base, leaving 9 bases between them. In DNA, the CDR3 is TGTGCCAGCTCACCAAATAGTCCTTCCTACAATGAGCAGTTCTTC. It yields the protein CASSPNSPSYNEQFF.

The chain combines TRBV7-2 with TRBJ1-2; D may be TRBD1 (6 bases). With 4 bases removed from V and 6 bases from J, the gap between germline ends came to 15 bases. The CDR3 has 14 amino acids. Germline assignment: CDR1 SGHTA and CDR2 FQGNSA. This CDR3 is CASSSTGNLNGYTF. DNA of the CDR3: TGTGCCAGCAGCTCAACAGGGAATCTGAATGGCTACACCTTC.

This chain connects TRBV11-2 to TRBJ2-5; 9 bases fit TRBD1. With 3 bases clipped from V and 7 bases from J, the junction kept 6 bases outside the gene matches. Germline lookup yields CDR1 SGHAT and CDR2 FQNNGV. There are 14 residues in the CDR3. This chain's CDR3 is CASSFLGQGRTQYF. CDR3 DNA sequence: TGTGCCAGCAGCTTTCTGGGACAGGGCCGGACCCAGTACTTC.

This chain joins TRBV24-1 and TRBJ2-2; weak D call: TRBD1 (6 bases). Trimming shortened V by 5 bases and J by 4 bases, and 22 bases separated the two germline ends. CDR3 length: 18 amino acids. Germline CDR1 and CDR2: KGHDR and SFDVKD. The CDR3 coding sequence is TGTGCCACCAGTGGGCACAGGGTGTATGGTTTAGGCACCGGGGAGCTGTTTTTT. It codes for CATSGHRVYGLGTGELFF.

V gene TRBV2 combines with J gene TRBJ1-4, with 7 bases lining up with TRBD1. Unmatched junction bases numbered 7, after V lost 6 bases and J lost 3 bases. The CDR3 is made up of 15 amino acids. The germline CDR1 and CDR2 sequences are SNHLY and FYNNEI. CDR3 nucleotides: TGTGCCAGCAGCGGAGACAGGGTTTCTAATGAAAAACTGTTTTTT. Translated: CASSGDRVSNEKLFF. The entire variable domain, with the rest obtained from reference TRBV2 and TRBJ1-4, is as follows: EPEVTQTPSHQVTQMGQEVILRCVPISNHLYFYWYRQILGQKVEFLVSFYNNEISEKSEIFDDQFSVERPDGSNFTLKIRSTKLEDSAMYFCASSGDRVSNEKLFFGSGTQLSVL.

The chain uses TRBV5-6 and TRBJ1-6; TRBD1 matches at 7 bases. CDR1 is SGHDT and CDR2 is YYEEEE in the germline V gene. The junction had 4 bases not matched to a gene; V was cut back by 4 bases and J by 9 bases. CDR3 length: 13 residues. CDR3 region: CASSPDRASPLHF. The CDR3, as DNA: TGTGCCAGCAGCCCCGACAGGGCTTCACCCCTCCACTTT.

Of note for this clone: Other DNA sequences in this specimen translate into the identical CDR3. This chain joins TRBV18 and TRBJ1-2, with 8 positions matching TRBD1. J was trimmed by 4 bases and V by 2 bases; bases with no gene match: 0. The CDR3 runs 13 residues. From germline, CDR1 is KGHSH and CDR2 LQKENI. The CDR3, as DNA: TGTGCCAGCTCACCAGGACAGGGCTATGGCTACACCTTC. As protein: CASSPGQGYGYTF.

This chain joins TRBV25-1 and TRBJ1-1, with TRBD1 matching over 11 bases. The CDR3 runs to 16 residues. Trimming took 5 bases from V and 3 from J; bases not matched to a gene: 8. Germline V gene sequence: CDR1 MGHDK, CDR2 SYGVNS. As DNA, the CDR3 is TGTGCCAGCAGTCATAGTGGGGACAGGGGGGACACTGAAGCTTTCTTT. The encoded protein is CASSHSGDRGDTEAFF.

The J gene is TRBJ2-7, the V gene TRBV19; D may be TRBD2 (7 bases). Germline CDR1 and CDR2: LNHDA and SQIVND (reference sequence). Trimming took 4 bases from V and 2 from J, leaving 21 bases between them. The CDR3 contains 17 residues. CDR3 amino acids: CASSTNSWGGSTYEQYF. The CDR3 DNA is TGTGCCAGTAGTACAAACAGTTGGGGGGGCTCCACCTACGAGCAGTACTTC.

The CDR3, as DNA: TGTGCCAGCAGTTACTCGCTCCTCCCGGGGGAAACTAATGAAAAACTGTTTTTT. This gives the protein CASSYSLLPGETNEKLFF. The V gene is TRBV6-7, the J gene TRBJ1-4, with D perhaps TRBD1 (5 bases). TRBV6-7 is an open reading frame, and its role is uncertain. V shed 0 bases and J shed 1 base, with 15 bases lying between them. The CDR3 has 18 amino acids.

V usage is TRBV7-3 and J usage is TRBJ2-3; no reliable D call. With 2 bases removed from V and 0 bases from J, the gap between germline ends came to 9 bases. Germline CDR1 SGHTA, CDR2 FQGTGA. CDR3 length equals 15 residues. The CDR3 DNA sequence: TGTGCCAGCAGCTTACTCAGTTTTAGCACAGATACGCAGTATTTT. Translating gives CASSLLSFSTDTQYF. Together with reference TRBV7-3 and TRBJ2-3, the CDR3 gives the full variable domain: GAGVSQTPSNKVTEKGKYVELRCDPISGHTALYWYRQSLGQGPEFLIYFQGTGAADDSGLPNDRFFAVRPEGSVSTLKIQRTERGDSAVYLCASSLLSFSTDTQYFGPGTRLTVL.

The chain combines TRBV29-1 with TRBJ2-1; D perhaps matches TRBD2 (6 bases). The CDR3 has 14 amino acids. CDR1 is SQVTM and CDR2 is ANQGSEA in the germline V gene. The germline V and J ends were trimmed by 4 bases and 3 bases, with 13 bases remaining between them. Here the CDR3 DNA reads TGCAGCGTTGTGGAGGGACGGAACTACAATGAGCAGTTCTTC. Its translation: CSVVEGRNYNEQFF.